One sample yielded the 10 T cell receptor beta chains listed below, sequenced in a study of shared clonotypes between healthy human individuals (dated by TCRdb to the early 2020s). The library was made by the immunoSEQ multiplex PCR assay. TCRdb carries this immuneACCESS record with in-frame sequences only. Its versions omit some clonotypes, under half of them owing to an unresolved V gene in the studies checked, with the rest unexplained. Counted in this sample were about 2.3 million clones; approximately 95% of them appeared once. The ten largest clones capture 0.39% of the sample. The source material was naive CD4+ T cells from PBMCs. The cell subset or site label, as the study defines it: CD45RA+ positively selected. The receptors shown here come from a young man in good health. Some clones in this sample may be carry-over from other donors' samples.

This chain links TRBV7-9 with TRBJ2-5; 12 nucleotides line up with TRBD2. J lost 2 bases, V lost 5 bases, and 9 bases had no gene match. Germline CDR1 SEHNR, CDR2 FQNEAQ (reference sequence). This CDR3 has 17 residues. The CDR3: CASSPKTGTSGQETQYF. The CDR3 region has the DNA TGTGCCAGCAGCCCAAAAACCGGGACTAGCGGGCAAGAGACCCAGTACTTC. Supplemented by reference TRBV7-9 and TRBJ2-5, the full variable domain reads DTGVSQNPRHKITKRGQNVTFRCDPISEHNRLYWYRQTLGQGPEFLTYFQNEAQLEKSRLLSDRFSAERPKGSFSTLEIQRTEQGDSAMYLCASSPKTGTSGQETQYFGPGTRLLVL.

V usage is TRBV6-1 and J usage is TRBJ1-2; D is undetermined. Trimming took off 7 bases at V and 6 bases at J, with 15 bases between the two ends. This CDR3 contains 13 residues. Germline lookup yields CDR1 MNHNS and CDR2 SASEGT. CDR3 in DNA: TGTGCCAGCAATAAGGTCGAAGTCGATGGCTACACCTTC. Translation: CASNKVEVDGYTF.

The chain links TRBV6-5 to TRBJ2-1; a possible D gene is TRBD1 (6 bases). The CDR3 is 15 residues long. CDR1 and CDR2 (germline): MNHEY, SVGAGI. The ends were cut back, 2 bases at V and 0 bases at J, with 8 bases in the middle. The CDR3 spells CASSYQGLSYNEQFF. The CDR3 coding sequence is TGTGCCAGCAGTTACCAGGGGCTCTCCTACAATGAGCAGTTCTTC.

The chain combines TRBV21-1 with TRBJ2-2. TRBV21-1 represents a pseudogene. The CDR3 runs to 16 residues. This CDR3 reads CASSKDGGANTGELFF. DNA of the CDR3: TGTGCCAGCAGCAAAGATGGGGGAGCGAACACCGGGGAGCTGTTTTTT.

Concerning this clone: Other DNA sequences of this sample code for an identical CDR3. The V gene is TRBV7-2, the J gene TRBJ2-7, with D unresolved. The CDR3 has 14 residues. The ends were cut back, 5 bases at V and 0 bases at J, with 11 bases in the middle. Germline CDR1 SGHTA, CDR2 FQGNSA. The CDR3 protein is CASSRARSSYEQYF. CDR3 coding DNA: TGTGCCAGCAGCCGCGCCCGTAGCTCCTACGAGCAGTACTTC.

On this clone: The sample holds other DNA sequences that translate to the same CDR3. The genes are TRBV2 and TRBJ1-1; no clear D gene. Germline values: CDR1 SNHLY, CDR2 FYNNEI. V shed 6 bases and J shed 3 bases, with 8 bases lying between them. The CDR3 covers 12 residues. The CDR3 nucleotides read TGTGCCAGCAGGGGCTTGGACACTGAAGCTTTCTTT. Translated: CASRGLDTEAFF. Together with reference TRBV2 and TRBJ1-1, the CDR3 gives the full variable domain: EPEVTQTPSHQVTQMGQEVILRCVPISNHLYFYWYRQILGQKVEFLVSFYNNEISEKSEIFDDQFSVERPDGSNFTLKIRSTKLEDSAMYFCASRGLDTEAFFGQGTRLTVV.

The chain recombines TRBV7-9 with TRBJ2-3; TRBD1 might be the D (5 bases). The V gene's germline CDR1 is SEHNR and CDR2 FQNEAQ (reference sequence). Trimming cost V 5 bases and J 4 bases, with 22 bases left between them. The CDR3 extends over 17 amino acids. CDR3: CASSRRKAGSPPDTQYF. The CDR3 region has the DNA TGTGCCAGCAGCCGACGGAAAGCAGGGTCCCCCCCAGATACGCAGTATTTT.

This CDR3 reads CASSTHQGQANEKLFF. In DNA, the CDR3 is TGTGCCAGCAGCACCCACCAGGGGCAAGCTAATGAAAAACTGTTTTTT. The rearrangement uses TRBV9 and TRBJ1-4, with TRBD1 as a possible D gene (6 bases). CDR1 is SGDLS, CDR2 YYNGEE, per germline. V was clipped by 4 bases and J by 3 bases, with 16 bases between them. The CDR3 length is 16 residues.

In DNA, the CDR3 is TGTGCCTGGATGGGGACAGGGGGGCCCTCTGGGGCCAACGTCCTGACTTTC. It yields the protein CAWMGTGGPSGANVLTF. The chain recombines TRBV30 with TRBJ2-6, with 11 nucleotides matching TRBD1. The CDR3 is 17 amino acids. The V and J ends lost 4 bases and 0 bases, in that order; junction bases with no gene match: 5. Germline CDR1 reads GTSNPN; CDR2 reads SVGIG (reference sequence).

In the case of this clone: The same CDR3 also results from other DNA sequences found in this sample. The rearrangement links TRBV30 to TRBJ2-3, with D unclear. This CDR3 comprises 12 residues. Germline loops: CDR1 GTSNPN, CDR2 SVGIG (reference sequence). V shed 0 bases and J shed 6 bases, with 7 bases lying between them. The CDR3 loop reads CAWSVGRDTQYF. In DNA, the CDR3 is TGTGCCTGGAGTGTGGGTCGGGATACGCAGTATTTT. The variable domain in full, completed from reference TRBV30 and TRBJ2-3, reads SQTIHQWPATLVQPVGSPLSLECTVEGTSNPNLYWYRQAAGRGLQLLFYSVGIGQISSEVPQNLSASRPQDRQFILSSKKLLLSDSGFYLCAWSVGRDTQYFGPGTRLTVL.